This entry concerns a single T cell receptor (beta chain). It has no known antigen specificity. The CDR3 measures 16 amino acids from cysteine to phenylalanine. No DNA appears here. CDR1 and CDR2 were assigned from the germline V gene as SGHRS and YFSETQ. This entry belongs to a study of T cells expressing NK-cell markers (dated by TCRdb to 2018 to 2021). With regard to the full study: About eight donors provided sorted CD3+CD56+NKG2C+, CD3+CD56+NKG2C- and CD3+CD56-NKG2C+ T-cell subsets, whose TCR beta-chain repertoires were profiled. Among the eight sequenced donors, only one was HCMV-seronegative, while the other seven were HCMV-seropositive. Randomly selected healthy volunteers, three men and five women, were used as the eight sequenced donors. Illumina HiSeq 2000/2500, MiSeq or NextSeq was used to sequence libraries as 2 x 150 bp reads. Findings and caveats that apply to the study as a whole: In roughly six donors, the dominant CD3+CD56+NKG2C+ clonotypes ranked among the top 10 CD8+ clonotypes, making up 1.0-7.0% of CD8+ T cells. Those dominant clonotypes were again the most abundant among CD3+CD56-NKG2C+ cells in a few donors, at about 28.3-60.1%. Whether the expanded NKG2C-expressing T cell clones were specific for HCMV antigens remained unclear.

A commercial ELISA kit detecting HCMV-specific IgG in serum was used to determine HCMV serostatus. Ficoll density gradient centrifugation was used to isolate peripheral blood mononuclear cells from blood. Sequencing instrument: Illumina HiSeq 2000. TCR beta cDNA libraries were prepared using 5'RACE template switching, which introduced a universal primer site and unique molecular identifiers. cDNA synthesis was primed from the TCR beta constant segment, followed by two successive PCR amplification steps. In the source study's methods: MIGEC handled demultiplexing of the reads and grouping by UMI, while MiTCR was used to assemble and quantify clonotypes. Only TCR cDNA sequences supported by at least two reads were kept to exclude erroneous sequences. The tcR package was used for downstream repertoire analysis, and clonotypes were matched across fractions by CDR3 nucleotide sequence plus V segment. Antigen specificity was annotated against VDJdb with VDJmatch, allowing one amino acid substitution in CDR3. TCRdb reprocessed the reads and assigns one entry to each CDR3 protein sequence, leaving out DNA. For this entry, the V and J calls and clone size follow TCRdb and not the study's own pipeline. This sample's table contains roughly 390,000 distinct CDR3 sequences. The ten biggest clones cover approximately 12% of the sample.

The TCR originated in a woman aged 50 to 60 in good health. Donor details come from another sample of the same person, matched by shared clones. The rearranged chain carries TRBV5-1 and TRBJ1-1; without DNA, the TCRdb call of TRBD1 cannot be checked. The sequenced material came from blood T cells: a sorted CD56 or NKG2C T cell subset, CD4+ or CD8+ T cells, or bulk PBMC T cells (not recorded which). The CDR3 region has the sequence CASSYTPGQGRDEAFF. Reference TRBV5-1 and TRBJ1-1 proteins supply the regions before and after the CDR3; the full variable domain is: KAGVTQTPRYLIKTRGQQVTLSCSPISGHRSVSWYQQTPGQGLQFLFEYFSETQRNKGNFPGRFSGRQFSNSRSEMNVSTLELGDSALYLCASSYTPGQGRDEAFFGQGTRLTVV.